The T cell receptor beta chain under discussion was sequenced for a study of OX40 agonist ivuxolimab in advanced cancers. Looking at the study overall: Patients in dose escalation had liver, melanoma, kidney or head and neck cancers.

CDR3 length equals 15 residues. Trimming cost V 6 bases and J 6 bases; bases outside gene matches: 8. Germline values: CDR1 SNHLY, CDR2 FYNNEI. Assay used: immunoSEQ multiplex PCR; TCRdb lists only in-frame clones, some missing. The sample lists fewer than 45,000 clones, 88% seen once, with under 15% in the top ten. This specimen was CD4+ or CD8+ T cells sorted from blood, taken in a trial of the OX40 agonist ivuxolimab. This receptor was taken from an adult with an advanced solid tumor such as melanoma, head and neck, liver or kidney cancer. The gene calls are TRBV2 and TRBJ2-2, with 9 nucleotides matching TRBD1. The CDR3: CASRSDRGLAGELFF. The CDR3 nucleotides read TGTGCCAGCAGGTCGGACAGGGGTTTGGCCGGGGAGCTGTTTTTT.